This T cell receptor beta chain came from a study of cytomegalovirus exposure and HLA in healthy donors. This CDR3 spans 15 amino acids. Germline CDR1 reads SGHTA; CDR2 reads FQGNSA. V lost 7 bases and J lost 3, with 15 bases in between. The method was immunoSEQ multiplex PCR; TCRdb's version includes in-frame clones alone and lacks a portion of them. The repertoire includes some 330,000 clones, 86% of them detected once, and about 0.8% sits in the top ten. The genes are TRBV7-2 and TRBJ2-2; D may be TRBD1 (5 bases). The receptor was derived from a woman in her late teens or twenties in good health and CMV-seronegative. Sequencing was done on a sample of PBMCs. CDR3 region: CASTHRTTYTGELFF. The CDR3 bases are TGTGCCAGCACACACCGGACAACCTACACCGGGGAGCTGTTTTTT.